This T cell receptor beta chain was sequenced in a study of blood T cell repertoires in COVID-19. The CDR3 contains 14 residues. Trimming removed 4 bases from V and 1 base from J; junction bases left unmatched: 3. The germline CDR1 and CDR2 sequences are MGHDK and SYGVNS. In the study's own analysis: From reference gene primer amplification, estimates of nucleated cell counts were derived. This table comes from immunoSEQ multiplex PCR, and its TCRdb copy is limited to in-frame clones, with some not included. The V and J calls and clone size come from that table; D and trimming were worked out from the DNA. The sample contains a few hundred thousand clones, 80% to 90% of which appear only once. Recovered status in Cohort 3 required two negative PCRs, clearance, or symptom resolution.

Sequenced sample: PBMCs or T cells enriched from blood (not recorded which). The V call is TRBV25-1, the J call TRBJ1-2, with 7 bases identical to TRBD1. The TCR was taken from a man aged 25 to 45 who had recovered from COVID-19. The CDR3 reads CASSVRQGNYGYTF. CDR3 sequence (DNA): TGTGCCAGCAGTGTCCGACAGGGTAACTATGGCTACACCTTC.